One and the same sample provided the 3 T cell receptor beta chains below, sequenced in a study of T cells in Graves' hyperthyroidism and ophthalmopathy. RNA transcripts gave rise to amplified TCR beta CDR3 regions. Carried out on the TCR CDR3, a first-round RT-PCR used the HTBI primer set. TCRdb ran MiXCR on the multiplex PCR reads and lists one entry per CDR3 protein. The sample contains approximately 250,000 distinct CDR3 sequences, over 20% of which appear only once. Sequencing used blood. Receptors originate from a woman in her forties with Graves' ophthalmopathy.

This clonotype was recorded at least ten times. The chain carries TRBV10-1 and TRBJ2-7, with 7 positions matching TRBD2. Trimming cost V 3 bases and J 7 bases; bases outside gene matches: 12. Germline CDR1 WNHNN, CDR2 SYGVQD (reference sequence). The length of the CDR3 is 15 residues. The CDR3 sequence: CASSDTLAGPGEQYF. In DNA, the CDR3 is TGCGCCAGCAGTGATACATTAGCGGGCCCAGGGGAGCAGTACTTC.

This clonotype was seen ten or more times. V and J are TRBV25-1 and TRBJ1-3; no reliable D call. CDR1 and CDR2 (germline): MGHDK, SYGVNS. This CDR3 has 15 amino acids. V was pared by 2 bases and J by 2 bases, with 10 bases between. The CDR3 spells CASSERGRAGNTIYF. In DNA, the CDR3 is TGTGCCAGCAGTGAACGAGGGAGAGCTGGAAACACCATATATTTT.

This clonotype was seen many times. The rearrangement uses TRBV20-1 and TRBJ2-7, with a tentative D call TRBD2 (6 bases). The germline V and J ends were trimmed by 2 bases and 1 base, with 12 bases remaining between them. The CDR3 length is 14 residues. From germline, CDR1 is DFQATT and CDR2 SNEGSKA (reference sequence). The CDR3 DNA is TGCAGTGCTAGAATGGGGGGAGGATCCTACGAGCAGTACTTC. Amino acid sequence: CSARMGGGSYEQYF.